A single sample is the source of the 26 T cell receptor beta chains below, sequenced in a study of radiotherapy plus CTLA-4 blockade in lung cancer. The assay was immunoSEQ multiplex PCR, and TCRdb's table has in-frame clones only and misses some. The top ten hold 4.5% to 6% of the sample, which has about 98,000 clones, 85% to 90% seen once. The sequenced sample was peripheral blood, obtained from a patient treated with radiotherapy plus ipilimumab. Receptors originate from a human donor with non-small cell lung cancer that progressed on radiotherapy plus ipilimumab.

This CDR3 is CASSSTSTAYEQYF. CDR3 DNA sequence: TGCGCCAGCAGCTCGACTAGCACAGCCTACGAGCAGTACTTC. V usage is TRBV5-1 and J usage is TRBJ2-7; 7 bases are a match to TRBD2. This CDR3 has 14 amino acids. CDR1 and CDR2 (germline): SGHRS, YFSETQ. With V trimmed by 3 bases and J by 2 bases, 5 bases remained unmatched.

The genes are TRBV9 and TRBJ1-1; 9 positions match TRBD1. Germline CDR1 reads SGDLS; CDR2 reads YYNGEE. CDR3 length equals 14 residues. V shed 0 bases, J shed 11 bases, and the junction held 8 bases outside the gene matches. CDR3 region: CASSVAGGQGRAFF. CDR3 bases: TGTGCCAGCAGCGTAGCTGGAGGACAGGGGAGGGCTTTCTTT.

J is TRBJ2-1 and V is TRBV4-1, with D unclear. V was cut by 0 bases and J by 2 bases, with 2 bases left in between. CDR3 length: 13 residues. Germline CDR1 MGHRA, CDR2 YSYEKL. The CDR3 here is CASSQDPYNEQFF. The CDR3 bases are TGCGCCAGCAGCCAAGATCCCTACAATGAGCAGTTCTTC.

The chain recombines TRBV6-1 with TRBJ2-4; D is undetermined. Trimming shortened V by 4 bases and J by 0 bases, and 4 bases separated the two germline ends. The CDR3 loop spans 13 amino acids. The germline CDR1 and CDR2 sequences are MNHNS and SASEGT. For the CDR3, the DNA is TGTGCCAGCAGTGGGATAGCCAAAAACATTCAGTACTTC. As protein: CASSGIAKNIQYF.

The chain combines TRBV27 with TRBJ1-1; D remains ambiguous. The CDR3 consists of 13 residues. V shed 8 bases and J shed 1 base, with 11 bases lying between them. Per the germline V gene, CDR1 is MNHEY and CDR2 is SMNVEV (reference sequence). The CDR3 bases are TGTGCCAGCTCGCCCGGGTGGAACACTGAAGCTTTCTTT. Amino acid sequence: CASSPGWNTEAFF.

Only one count was recorded for this clone. The chain uses TRBV27 and TRBJ2-1; D not resolved. V lost 3 bases and J 4 bases, leaving 7 bases between the germline ends. The CDR3 length is 13 residues. Germline assignment: CDR1 MNHEY and CDR2 SMNVEV (reference sequence). The CDR3 loop is CASSFVPYNEQFF. CDR3 bases: TGTGCCAGCAGTTTTGTGCCGTACAATGAGCAGTTCTTC.

CDR3 in DNA: TGCGCCAGCAGCGGACAGGGGTCTGAAGCTTTCTTT. This translates into CASSGQGSEAFF. The genes are TRBV10-1 and TRBJ1-1; TRBD1 matches 9 bases. V shed 6 bases and J 6 bases; nucleotides not matched to a gene: 2. This CDR3 is built from 12 residues. CDR1 is WNHNN, CDR2 SYGVQD, per germline (reference sequence).

The CDR3 region has the DNA TGCGCCAGTAGGAATAGGACCGCGCCGGCCAGAGCCTACGAGCAGTACTTC. This encodes CASRNRTAPARAYEQYF. The genes are TRBV5-1 and TRBJ2-7; D gene uncertain. The CDR3 runs 17 residues. V was cut by 8 bases and J by 2 bases, with 26 bases left in between. The germline V gene has CDR1 SGHRS and CDR2 YFSETQ.

CDR3 DNA sequence: TGTGCCAGCAGTTACTCAAACCGGGGATCCCACGAGCAGTACTTC. Its translation is CASSYSNRGSHEQYF. The chain joins TRBV6-5 to TRBJ2-7; D possibly corresponds to TRBD2 (5 bases). The length of the CDR3 is 15 residues. Germline V gives CDR1 MNHEY, CDR2 SVGAGI. V was pared by 0 bases and J by 5 bases, with 14 bases between.

The chain is built from TRBV6-5 and TRBJ1-1; D is ambiguous. V lost 7 bases and J 6 bases, leaving 15 bases between the germline ends. Germline CDR1 reads MNHEY; CDR2 reads SVGAGI. CDR3 length: 13 residues. CDR3: CASTPSGGAEAFF. DNA for the CDR3: TGTGCCAGCACTCCCTCCGGTGGGGCTGAAGCTTTCTTT.

The rearrangement links TRBV29-1 to TRBJ2-3; D is possibly TRBD1 (5 bases). Germline V gene sequence: CDR1 SQVTM, CDR2 ANQGSEA. The CDR3 has 11 amino acids. V shed 1 base and J shed 11 bases, with 10 bases lying between them. CDR3 DNA sequence: TGCAGCGTTGAAGCTGCCCAGGGGCAGTATTTT. Residues: CSVEAAQGQYF.

V usage is TRBV30 and J usage is TRBJ2-6; D uncertain. Germline values: CDR1 GTSNPN, CDR2 SVGIG (reference sequence). The CDR3 has 15 residues. V was shortened by 0 bases and J by 2 bases, with 8 bases between the two germline ends. This CDR3 is CAWSVKGPGANVLTF. CDR3 in DNA: TGTGCCTGGAGTGTTAAGGGTCCTGGGGCCAACGTCCTGACTTTC. The full variable domain, in which reference TRBV30 and TRBJ2-6 provide the parts outside the CDR3, is SQTIHQWPATLVQPVGSPLSLECTVEGTSNPNLYWYRQAAGRGLQLLFYSVGIGQISSEVPQNLSASRPQDRQFILSSKKLLLSDSGFYLCAWSVKGPGANVLTFGAGSRLTVL.

This clone has only a few counts. The rearrangement uses TRBV7-6 and TRBJ2-5; D possibly uses TRBD1 or TRBD2 (6 bases each). The CDR3 contains 15 residues. CDR1 is SGHVS, CDR2 FNYEAQ, per germline. Trimming left V 0 bases short and J 4 bases short, with 12 bases between. DNA of the CDR3: TGTGCCAGCAGCTTAGCGGCCGGGGGCCGAGAGACCCAGTACTTC. This codes for CASSLAAGGRETQYF.

This chain links TRBV18 with TRBJ1-1; D remains ambiguous. Deletions cut 6 bases from V and 2 bases from J, with 10 bases between. The germline V gene encodes CDR1 KGHSH and CDR2 LQKENI. CDR3 size: 13 residues. In nucleotides, the CDR3 is TGTGCCAGCTCTACGAAACACAACACTGAAGCTTTCTTT. Residues: CASSTKHNTEAFF.

This clone appeared once. V usage is TRBV6-5 and J usage is TRBJ2-1; 8 bases match TRBD2. Losses at the gene ends were 6 bases for V and 7 bases for J; bases not matched to a gene: 11. The CDR3 contains 15 residues. Per germline, CDR1 MNHEY and CDR2 SVGAGI. This CDR3 is CASSPRSGTRNEQFF. CDR3 nucleotides: TGTGCCAGCAGCCCCAGATCCGGGACTAGAAATGAGCAGTTCTTC.

The chain joins TRBV15 to TRBJ2-2; 7 bases are a match to TRBD1. CDR1 is LNHNV and CDR2 is YYDKDF in the germline V gene (reference sequence). This CDR3 has 17 residues. V lost 2 bases and J lost 0; bases outside the gene matches: 6. CDR3 DNA: TGTGCCACCAGCAGACTTGGGACAGCCTCGAACACCGGGGAGCTGTTTTTT. Amino acids: CATSRLGTASNTGELFF.

This rearrangement joins TRBV2 to TRBJ2-3; 12 nucleotides align to TRBD2. V gave up 6 bases and J gave up 2 bases; unmatched junction bases: 6. Germline-derived CDR1 and CDR2 are SNHLY and FYNNEI. The CDR3 runs 16 residues. CDR3 DNA sequence: TGTGCCAGCAGGCGACTAGCGGGAGTCGCCACAGATACGCAGTATTTT. Translation: CASRRLAGVATDTQYF.

The chain uses TRBV10-2 and TRBJ1-1; possibly TRBD1 for D (6 bases). V lost 2 bases and J 5 bases, leaving 12 bases between the germline ends. CDR3 length equals 14 residues. CDR1 and CDR2 from the germline V gene are WSHSY and SAAADI. The DNA for the CDR3 is TGCGCCAGCAGTGAGACAGGGACTTTGACTGAAGCTTTCTTT. Its protein is CASSETGTLTEAFF.

J is TRBJ2-1 and V is TRBV7-9, with D hard to call. The CDR3 has 15 amino acids. The germline V gene has CDR1 SEHNR and CDR2 FQNEAQ (reference sequence). Trimming stripped 5 bases from V and 2 bases from J, with 13 bases between. Here the CDR3 DNA reads TGTGCCAGCAGCCAAACTCCGAGCCCCTACAATGAGCAGTTCTTC. It specifies CASSQTPSPYNEQFF. The variable domain in full, completed from reference TRBV7-9 and TRBJ2-1, reads DTGVSQNPRHKITKRGQNVTFRCDPISEHNRLYWYRQTLGQGPEFLTYFQNEAQLEKSRLLSDRFSAERPKGSFSTLEIQRTEQGDSAMYLCASSQTPSPYNEQFFGPGTRLTVL.

This clone appeared a few times. This chain links TRBV25-1 with TRBJ2-1; TRBD1 might be the D (5 bases). CDR1 and CDR2 from the germline V gene are MGHDK and SYGVNS. V was trimmed by 2 bases and J by 8 bases, leaving 25 bases between them. The CDR3 covers 18 residues. The CDR3 region is CASSELSQGRTLFHEQFF. DNA of the CDR3: TGTGCCAGCAGTGAACTTTCGCAGGGTCGAACACTATTCCATGAGCAGTTCTTC.

This chain uses TRBV30 with TRBJ1-4; 11 bases match TRBD1. The germline V gene has CDR1 GTSNPN and CDR2 SVGIG (reference sequence). V lost 3 bases to trimming and J lost 2 bases; unmatched junction nucleotides: 8. This CDR3 spans 17 amino acids. This CDR3 reads CAWSRSDRGRTNEKLFF. In DNA, the CDR3 is TGTGCCTGGAGCCGCTCGGACAGGGGGCGGACTAATGAAAAACTGTTTTTT.

The V gene is TRBV6-1, the J gene TRBJ1-5; D perhaps matches TRBD1 (6 bases). The CDR3 runs to 18 residues. V was shortened by 0 bases and J by 6 bases, with 21 bases between the two germline ends. The germline V gene encodes CDR1 MNHNS and CDR2 SASEGT. The CDR3 protein is CASSEAQGYRETGQPQHF. The CDR3 coding sequence is TGTGCCAGCAGTGAAGCCCAAGGATACAGGGAGACTGGTCAGCCCCAGCATTTT.

The CDR3 nucleotides are TGTGCCAGTGCCTCTTCCTCCTACGAGCAGTACTTC. The encoded protein is CASASSSYEQYF. The gene calls are TRBV19 and TRBJ2-7, with D unresolved. With 8 bases removed from V and 0 bases from J, the gap between germline ends came to 8 bases. Germline assignment: CDR1 LNHDA and CDR2 SQIVND (reference sequence). CDR3 length: 12 residues.

The chain combines TRBV19 with TRBJ2-1, with TRBD2 as a possible D gene (5 bases). Germline lookup yields CDR1 LNHDA and CDR2 SQIVND (reference sequence). The CDR3 consists of 15 residues. The germline V and J ends were trimmed by 8 bases and 8 bases, with 22 bases remaining between them. The CDR3 sequence: CASRSQSSGVDEQFF. CDR3 DNA sequence: TGTGCCAGTCGTTCACAGTCTTCCGGGGTCGATGAGCAGTTCTTC.

Only one count was recorded for this clone. This chain uses TRBV5-5 with TRBJ1-6, with TRBD1 matching 7 bases. The CDR3 length is 14 residues. V gave up 4 bases and J gave up 6 bases; unmatched junction bases: 4. Germline lookup yields CDR1 SGHKS and CDR2 YYEKEE (reference sequence). CDR3 coding DNA: TGTGCCAGCAGCCAGGGACAGTTTAATTCACCCCTCCACTTT. It codes for CASSQGQFNSPLHF.

The chain couples TRBV7-2 to TRBJ2-7; 8 nucleotides match TRBD1. The trim removed 5 bases at V and 6 bases at J, leaving 9 bases unmatched. Germline loops: CDR1 SGHTA, CDR2 FQGNSA. The CDR3 spans 14 residues. The CDR3 sequence: CASSRFFRGREQYF. CDR3 nucleotide sequence: TGTGCCAGCAGCCGATTTTTCAGGGGGCGCGAGCAGTACTTC.